This T cell receptor beta chain emerged from a study of CD8+CD57+ T cells in acquired aplastic anemia. The overall study: DNA from sorted CD4+ and CD8+ cells averaged approximately 3.5 ug. Points from the study as a whole: Sharing between patients and controls was observed for some 27 CD8+ CDR3 sequences.

The template for TCR beta VDJ and CDR3 sequence profiling was genomic DNA. TCRdb recomputed calls from the reads with MiXCR, one row per CDR3 protein. The sample holds about 200,000 distinct CDR3 sequences, about half seen once. Worth noting for this clonotype: What it recognizes is unknown.

CDR3 length: 15 residues. Per germline, CDR1 SEHNR and CDR2 FQNEAQ (reference sequence). With 5 bases removed from V and 5 bases from J, the gap between germline ends came to 19 bases. Patients sequenced had flow cytometry evidence of CD8+CD57+ cell expansion. All participating patients were living with severe acquired aplastic anemia. No therapy was given to patients before blood sampling. The clonotype comes from a human donor with aplastic anemia. The chain couples TRBV7-9 to TRBJ2-7; D tentatively fits TRBD1 or TRBD2 (6 bases each). Sequences were obtained from sorted CD4+, CD8+, or CD8+CD57+ T cells (not recorded which) from PBMCs. Written as DNA, the CDR3 is TGTGCCAGCAGCCCGCGGGGTCAGGGGTCCGACGAGCAGTACTTC. Translated, it gives CASSPRGQGSDEQYF.